Following are 14 T cell receptor beta chains from one sample sequenced in a study of blood T cell repertoires in COVID-19. Here immunoSEQ multiplex PCR was the method, and the copy in TCRdb shows in-frame clones only, minus some. The sample carries roughly 150,000 clones, 80% recorded once. Sample: PBMCs or T cells enriched from blood (not recorded which). These receptors all come from a man aged 35-49 years who had recovered from COVID-19.

V and J are TRBV6-5 and TRBJ2-1; a possible D gene is TRBD2 (6 bases). The CDR3 has 14 residues. Trimming took off 8 bases at V and 4 bases at J, with 15 bases between the two ends. Germline V CDR1 and CDR2: MNHEY, SVGAGI. CDR3 amino acids: CASGPDGGYNEQFF. CDR3 in DNA: TGTGCCAGCGGACCGGACGGGGGATACAATGAGCAGTTCTTC.

This sequence joins TRBV5-1 and TRBJ2-5, with 9 positions matching TRBD2. The CDR3 is 16 residues long. With V trimmed by 1 base and J by 2 bases, 6 bases remained unmatched. Per germline, CDR1 SGHRS and CDR2 YFSETQ. The CDR3 DNA reads TGCGCCAGCAGCTTGTTGGCGGGGGGGGGACAAGAGACCCAGTACTTC. Protein: CASSLLAGGGQETQYF.

This clone was detected only once. This chain connects TRBV7-8 to TRBJ2-3; 9 bases agree with TRBD2. This CDR3 is 14 amino acids long. V lost 3 bases and J lost 5; bases outside the gene matches: 3. Per germline, CDR1 SGHVS and CDR2 FQNEAQ. The CDR3 region is CASSLRGGLDTQYF. The CDR3 coding sequence is TGTGCCAGCAGCTTGCGGGGGGGTTTAGATACGCAGTATTTT. The full variable domain, with the rest looked up from reference TRBV7-8 and TRBJ2-3, is GAGVSQSPRYKVAKRGQDVALRCDPISGHVSLFWYQQALGQGPEFLTYFQNEAQLDKSGLPSDRFFAERPEGSVSTLKIQRTQQEDSAVYLCASSLRGGLDTQYFGPGTRLTVL.

The chain employs TRBV11-1 and TRBJ2-1; a weak D match, TRBD2 (6 bases). The CDR3 covers 16 residues. Trimming took off 5 bases at V and 3 bases at J, with 17 bases between the two ends. The germline V gene has CDR1 SGHAT and CDR2 FQDESV (reference sequence). The CDR3 region is CASSPGGTTGYNEQFF. The CDR3 DNA follows: TGTGCCAGCAGCCCAGGAGGGACCACCGGCTACAATGAGCAGTTCTTC.

The chain couples TRBV4-1 to TRBJ2-7, with a tentative D call TRBD1 (5 bases). Germline V CDR1 and CDR2: MGHRA, YSYEKL. Trimming took 4 bases from V and 5 from J, leaving 15 bases between them. The CDR3 consists of 14 residues. CDR3 loop: CASSPTDSWDEQYV. In nucleotides, the CDR3 is TGCGCCAGCAGCCCTACAGACAGCTGGGACGAGCAGTACGTC.

The chain has TRBV11-3 and TRBJ2-7, with D tentatively TRBD2 (6 bases). The length of the CDR3 is 13 residues. Germline V gives CDR1 SGHNT, CDR2 YENEEA. V shed 9 bases and J shed 3 bases, with 15 bases lying between them. CDR3 protein: CARIQAAGYEQYV. CDR3 bases: TGTGCCAGGATACAGGCAGCGGGCTACGAGCAGTACGTC.

The V call is TRBV6-5, the J call TRBJ1-1, with D unresolved. The CDR3 length is 13 residues. Looked up from germline, CDR1 is MNHEY and CDR2 is SVGAGI. V lost 10 bases and J 5 bases, leaving 17 bases between the germline ends. Here the CDR3 reads CATARSPGTEAFF. The CDR3 DNA is TGTGCCACCGCCCGATCTCCCGGGACTGAAGCTTTCTTT.

This sequence joins TRBV12-5 and TRBJ1-4; perhaps TRBD1 as D (5 bases). The CDR3 extends over 18 amino acids. Trimming removed 4 bases at V and 0 bases at J, with 18 bases between. CDR1 is LGHNT and CDR2 is FRNRAP in the germline V gene. In DNA form, the CDR3 reads TGTGCTAGTGGTTCCAGCTCGGGGGGGAGGGCAACTAATGAAAAACTGTTTTTT. This sequence encodes CASGSSSGGRATNEKLFF.

The V and J genes are TRBV12-5 and TRBJ1-4, with 7 nucleotides matching TRBD1. Germline V gives CDR1 LGHNT, CDR2 FRNRAP. V shed 1 base and J 6 bases; nucleotides not matched to a gene: 8. The CDR3 consists of 16 residues. The DNA of the CDR3 is TGTGCTAGTGGTTTGGACCGACAGGGTTCCCATGAAAAACTGTTTTTT. Translated: CASGLDRQGSHEKLFF.

This clone occurred a few times. The J gene is TRBJ1-2, the V gene TRBV29-1; D perhaps matches TRBD1 (5 bases). The CDR3 consists of 12 residues. The germline V and J ends were trimmed by 1 base and 4 bases, with 7 bases remaining between them. Germline V gene lookup returns CDR1 SQVTM and CDR2 ANQGSEA. The CDR3 sequence is CSVEAGPYGYTF. CDR3 nucleotide sequence: TGCAGCGTTGAAGCAGGGCCCTATGGCTACACCTTC.

The V call is TRBV5-1, the J call TRBJ2-1; TRBD2 agrees at 10 bases. Germline assignment: CDR1 SGHRS and CDR2 YFSETQ. This CDR3 is built from 14 residues. V dropped 6 bases and J dropped 9; count of bases not matched to a gene: 9. CDR3 sequence reads: CASTSLAGGSEQFF. Here the CDR3 DNA reads TGCGCCAGCACGTCTTTAGCGGGGGGTAGTGAGCAGTTCTTC.

This clone was counted a few times. V is TRBV6-5 and J is TRBJ1-2; D unclear. Trimming took off 2 bases at V and 7 bases at J, with 14 bases between the two ends. The CDR3 has 14 residues. Germline V gives CDR1 MNHEY, CDR2 SVGAGI. CDR3 coding DNA: TGTGCCAGCAGTTACGGGAGAGGATCTATTGGCTACACCTTC. It encodes CASSYGRGSIGYTF.

With regard to this clone: Within the sample, other DNA sequences also encode this same CDR3. The rearrangement joins TRBV10-3 to TRBJ2-5; D might be TRBD1 (6 bases). The germline gives CDR1 ENHRY, CDR2 SYGVKD. The ends were cut back, 0 bases at V and 2 bases at J, with 7 bases in the middle. The CDR3 loop spans 14 amino acids. The CDR3 bases are TGTGCCATCAGTGAGTCTACAGGGCAAGAGACCCAGTACTTC. Amino acids: CAISESTGQETQYF.

The chain combines TRBV7-9 with TRBJ2-3; the D is unclear. V was trimmed by 4 bases and J by 3 bases, leaving 5 bases between them. Looked up from germline, CDR1 is SEHNR and CDR2 is FQNEAQ (reference sequence). The CDR3 consists of 12 residues. The CDR3 loop is CASSYLTDTQYF. CDR3 nucleotides: TGTGCCAGCAGCTACTTAACAGATACGCAGTATTTT.